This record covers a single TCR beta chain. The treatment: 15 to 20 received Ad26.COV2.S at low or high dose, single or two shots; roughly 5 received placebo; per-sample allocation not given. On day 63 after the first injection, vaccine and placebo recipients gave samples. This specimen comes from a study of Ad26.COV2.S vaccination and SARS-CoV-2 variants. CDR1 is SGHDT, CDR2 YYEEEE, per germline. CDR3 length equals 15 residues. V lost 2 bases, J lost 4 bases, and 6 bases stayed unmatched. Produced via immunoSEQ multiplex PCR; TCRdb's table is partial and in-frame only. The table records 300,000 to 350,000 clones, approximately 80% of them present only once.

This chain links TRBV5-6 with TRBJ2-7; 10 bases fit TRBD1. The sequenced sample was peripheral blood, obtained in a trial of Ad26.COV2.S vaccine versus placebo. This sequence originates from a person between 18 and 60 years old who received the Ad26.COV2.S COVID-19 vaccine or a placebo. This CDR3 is CASSFMRTGGYEQYF. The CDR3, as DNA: TGTGCCAGCAGCTTTATGAGGACAGGGGGTTACGAGCAGTACTTC.